This T cell receptor beta chain was obtained from a study of chemoradiotherapy in HPV16-positive cancers. General study results and limits: Better recurrence-free survival went with HPV-responsive T-cell expansion in HPV16-positive patients. Only a couple of HPV16-positive patients supplied the functional HPV-specificity definition. Non-HPV-specific T cells did not expand in tumors during treatment, whereas candidate HPV-specific clones and E7-related motifs did.

The table came from immunoSEQ multiplex PCR; TCRdb's copy has only in-frame clones and leaves some out. The table has over 1,500 clones, approximately 90% seen once. Details on this clone: The antigen remains unidentified.

V was trimmed by 7 bases and J by 1 base, leaving 14 bases between them. Per germline, CDR1 SEHNR and CDR2 FQNEAQ (reference sequence). This CDR3 is built from 15 residues. This sequence joins TRBV7-9 and TRBJ1-3, with D perhaps TRBD1 (5 bases). Sequencing used tumor tissue, obtained from a patient who underwent chemoradiotherapy. This sequence was found in a human donor with HPV-associated anogenital cancer. CDR3 nucleotides: TGTGCCAGCACCCCACGGGGGGGATCTGGAAACACCATATATTTT. It is translated as CASTPRGGSGNTIYF.